A selection of T cell receptor beta chains follows, all from one sample in a study of blood T cell repertoires in COVID-19. Clones were read by immunoSEQ multiplex PCR, and TCRdb kept only the in-frame ones, dropping some. Counted here are hundreds of thousands of clones, roughly 86% occurring once; the ten biggest clones make up about 1.6%. Sequenced input: PBMCs or T cells enriched from blood (not recorded which). Source of these receptors: a woman aged 45-65 years who had recovered from COVID-19. CDR3s include the opening cysteine and the closing phenylalanine or tryptophan. D genes are given only for firm matches. Some rows mark clone size as missing; the rest say once, few, many or name a class of expanded clone.

.	TRBV7-8	.	TRBJ1-4	CASSSRVAPTNEKLFF	TGTGCCAGCAGCAGCCGGGTCGCACCAACTAATGAAAAACTGTTTTTT
.	TRBV6-6	TRBD2	TRBJ2-5	CASSYPAGGGQETQYF	TGTGCCAGCAGTTACCCAGCGGGAGGGGGGCAAGAGACCCAGTACTTC
.	TRBV21-1	.	TRBJ1-4	CASSKVPGTGDPTDEKLFF	TGTGCCAGCAGCAAAGTCCCCGGGACAGGTGACCCGACCGATGAAAAACTGTTTTTT
.	TRBV28	TRBD2	TRBJ2-3	CASSRQLLAGGLQYF	TGTGCCAGCAGTCGACAGCTATTAGCGGGAGGATTGCAGTATTTT
few	TRBV30	.	TRBJ1-5	CALQTDSGGQPQHF	TGTGCCCTCCAAACCGACTCGGGGGGTCAGCCCCAGCATTTT
.	TRBV10-3	TRBD2	TRBJ2-1	CAISGTSGYNEQFF	TGTGCCATCTCCGGGACTAGCGGTTACAATGAGCAGTTCTTC
few	TRBV4-2	.	TRBJ1-1	CASSQVGAGAFF	TGTGCCAGCAGCCAAGTGGGGGCTGGGGCTTTCTTT
once	TRBV9	TRBD1	TRBJ1-4	CASSVGQGGFEKLFF	TGTGCCAGCAGCGTAGGACAGGGGGGTTTTGAAAAACTGTTTTTT
few	TRBV28	.	TRBJ2-1	CASRAGWGRGGNEQFF	TGTGCCAGCAGGGCCGGGTGGGGGCGAGGGGGCAATGAGCAGTTCTTC
.	TRBV7-3	.	TRBJ2-3	CASSLTGFSDTQYF	TGTGCCAGCAGCTTAACCGGTTTCTCAGATACGCAGTATTTT
.	TRBV7-8	.	TRBJ2-3	CASRDREFDTQYF	TGTGCCAGCAGAGACCGGGAGTTCGATACGCAGTATTTT
.	TRBV29-1	TRBD2	TRBJ2-5	CSVEDRGGSGRETQYF	TGCAGCGTTGAAGATCGAGGCGGGAGCGGCCGGGAGACCCAGTACTTC
.	TRBV30	.	TRBJ2-2	CAWSVSGTNTGELFF	TGTGCCTGGAGTGTGAGCGGTACGAACACCGGGGAGCTGTTTTTT
.	TRBV5-8	TRBD2	TRBJ2-7	CASSLAGGPFYEQYF	TGTGCCAGCAGCTTAGCGGGAGGACCCTTTTACGAGCAGTACTTC
.	TRBV5-1	TRBD1	TRBJ2-1	CASSSGQSYNEQFF	TGCGCCAGCAGCTCGGGACAGAGTTACAATGAGCAGTTCTTC
.	TRBV15	.	TRBJ2-1	CATSRVTGLDNEQFF	TGTGCCACCAGCAGAGTTACAGGGCTAGACAATGAGCAGTTCTTC
.	TRBV11-3	.	TRBJ2-2	CASSLDRWTGELFF	TGTGCCAGCAGCTTAGATCGGTGGACCGGGGAGCTGTTTTTT
.	TRBV9	.	TRBJ1-4	CASSVGGGEKLFF	TGTGCCAGCAGCGTTGGGGGCGGTGAAAAACTGTTTTTT
.	TRBV5-1	TRBD1	TRBJ1-2	CASSPNGERTGAGYTF	TGCGCCAGCAGCCCAAACGGGGAGAGGACAGGGGCTGGCTACACCTTC
.	TRBV3-1/TRBV3-2	.	TRBJ1-2	CASSQSSYGYTF	TGTGCCAGCAGCCAAAGTTCCTACGGCTACACCTTC
.	TRBV28	.	TRBJ2-7	CASSSYRDYEQYF	TGTGCCAGCAGCAGTTACAGGGACTACGAGCAGTACTTC
.	TRBV3-1/TRBV3-2	TRBD2	TRBJ2-1	CASSQDLGTSGFNEQFF	TGTGCCAGCAGCCAAGATCTCGGGACTAGCGGCTTCAATGAGCAGTTCTTC
few	TRBV3-1/TRBV3-2	.	TRBJ1-5	CASSQGPHSNQPQHF	TGTGCCAGCAGCCAAGGTCCCCATAGCAATCAGCCCCAGCATTTT
.	TRBV6-2/TRBV6-3	.	TRBJ1-2	CASSYYRSNNYGYTF	TGTGCCAGCAGTTACTACAGGAGTAACAACTATGGCTACACCTTC
.	TRBV20-1	.	TRBJ2-1	CSASRVNEQFF	TGCAGTGCTAGCCGGGTGAATGAGCAGTTCTTC
few	TRBV7-6	.	TRBJ1-3	CASSLGGVGVAGNTIYF	TGTGCCAGCAGCTTAGGCGGGGTCGGAGTAGCTGGAAACACCATATATTTT
few	TRBV6-2/TRBV6-3	.	TRBJ1-2	CASSYSDNIGYGYTF	TGTGCCAGCAGTTACTCGGACAACATCGGCTATGGCTACACCTTC
.	TRBV28	.	TRBJ2-7	CASSLLTESYEQYF	TGTGCCAGCAGCCTTTTGACTGAATCCTACGAGCAGTACTTC
.	TRBV28	.	TRBJ2-2	CASSLSDTGELFF	TGTGCCAGCAGTTTATCTGACACCGGGGAGCTGTTTTTT
.	TRBV5-1	TRBD1	TRBJ1-3	CASSLRTGPGNTIYF	TGCGCCAGCAGCTTGAGGACAGGGCCTGGAAACACCATATATTTT
.	TRBV28	TRBD1	TRBJ2-7	CASSSLGTGAAEQYF	TGTGCCAGCTCCTCTTTGGGGACAGGGGCAGCCGAGCAGTACTTC
.	TRBV5-1	.	TRBJ2-1	CASSRRVPHPSSSNEQFF	TGCGCCAGCAGCCGAAGAGTCCCGCATCCCTCTAGTTCGAATGAGCAGTTCTTC
.	TRBV2	.	TRBJ2-1	CASSEGTAPYNEQFF	TGTGCCAGCAGTGAAGGAACAGCTCCCTACAATGAGCAGTTCTTC
.	TRBV19	TRBD1	TRBJ1-4	CASTKQGQVEKLFF	TGTGCCAGTACTAAACAGGGGCAGGTCGAAAAACTGTTTTTT
.	TRBV25-1	.	TRBJ2-7	CASSDLGGKGVYEQYF	TGTGCCAGCAGTGATTTGGGTGGTAAGGGGGTCTACGAGCAGTACTTC
.	TRBV6-6	.	TRBJ2-3	CASSTRLTSTDTQYF	TGTGCCAGCAGCACCCGACTAACTAGCACAGATACGCAGTATTTT
.	TRBV7-9	TRBD2	TRBJ2-1	CASSFLAGGYGEQFF	TGTGCCAGCAGCTTCCTAGCGGGAGGGTATGGTGAGCAGTTCTTC
.	TRBV2	.	TRBJ2-7	CASMITGTKNTYEQYF	TGTGCCAGCATGATAACCGGGACAAAGAACACCTACGAGCAGTACTTC
.	TRBV7-2	TRBD2	TRBJ2-7	CASSRTSGSYEQYF	TGTGCCAGCAGCCGCACTAGCGGATCCTACGAGCAGTACTTC
once	TRBV28	.	TRBJ1-4	CASRVPPGKLFF	TGTGCCAGCAGGGTACCTCCGGGAAAACTGTTTTTT
.	TRBV7-2	.	TRBJ1-5	CASSLATGFDQPQHF	TGTGCCAGCAGCTTAGCGACCGGGTTCGACCAGCCCCAGCATTTT
once	TRBV27	TRBD2	TRBJ2-3	CASSLKFLRASGSPDTQYF	TGTGCCAGCAGTTTAAAGTTCCTTAGGGCTAGCGGATCCCCCGATACGCAGTATTTT
.	TRBV6-2/TRBV6-3	.	TRBJ1-1	CASSRQGGPFRTEAFF	TGTGCCAGCAGTCGTCAAGGAGGCCCCTTCAGGACTGAAGCTTTCTTT
.	TRBV12-5	.	TRBJ1-1	CASGLGGLGTEAFF	TGTGCTAGTGGTTTGGGGGGGCTTGGCACTGAAGCTTTCTTT
.	TRBV4-3	TRBD2	TRBJ2-1	CASSLLAGALREQFF	TGCGCCAGCAGCCTCCTAGCGGGAGCCCTCCGTGAGCAGTTCTTC
.	TRBV18	.	TRBJ2-2	CASSPPSGTSGTGELFF	TGTGCCAGCTCACCACCGTCGGGAACCTCGGGCACCGGGGAGCTGTTTTTT
.	TRBV3-1/TRBV3-2	.	TRBJ1-2	CASSHTGPYGYTF	TGTGCCAGCAGCCACACAGGTCCCTATGGCTACACCTTC
few	TRBV2	.	TRBJ2-7	CASKPRTVTYEQYF	TGTGCCAGCAAGCCGAGAACGGTGACCTACGAGCAGTACTTC
once	TRBV9	.	TRBJ1-4	CASSVGTGNEKLFF	TGTGCCAGCAGCGTAGGAACGGGTAATGAAAAACTGTTTTTT
.	TRBV2	.	TRBJ2-6	CASSAGTGANVLTF	TGTGCCAGCAGTGCAGGGACTGGGGCCAACGTCCTGACTTTC
.	TRBV2	TRBD2	TRBJ2-5	CASRTSGQETQYF	TGTGCCAGCAGGACTAGCGGTCAAGAGACCCAGTACTTC
.	TRBV18	TRBD1	TRBJ2-2	CASRGTGTAGELFF	TGTGCCAGCCGTGGGACAGGGACCGCCGGGGAGCTGTTTTTT
.	TRBV7-6	TRBD2	TRBJ2-1	CASNQLLAGGTDEQFF	TGTGCCAGCAACCAGCTCTTAGCGGGAGGAACTGATGAGCAGTTCTTC
.	TRBV3-1/TRBV3-2	TRBD1	TRBJ1-4	CASSPSMGTGEEKLFF	TGTGCCAGCAGCCCCTCCATGGGGACAGGGGAAGAAAAACTGTTTTTT
.	TRBV11-2	TRBD2	TRBJ2-1	CASSPNSGRWGEQFF	TGTGCCAGCAGCCCTAATAGCGGGAGATGGGGAGAGCAGTTCTTC
.	TRBV7-9	TRBD1	TRBJ1-4	CASSLGTGGGEKLFF	TGTGCCAGCAGCCTGGGGACAGGGGGCGGTGAAAAACTGTTTTTT
.	TRBV28	TRBD1	TRBJ1-1	CASSLGGQGAGTEAFF	TGTGCCAGCAGTTTGGGCGGACAGGGGGCTGGCACTGAAGCTTTCTTT
.	TRBV4-1	TRBD1	TRBJ2-2	CASSRDRDTGELFF	TGCGCCAGCAGCCGGGACAGAGACACCGGGGAGCTGTTTTTT
once	TRBV7-6	TRBD1	TRBJ1-4	CASSQDRANEKLFF	TGTGCCAGCAGCCAGGACAGGGCTAATGAAAAACTGTTTTTT